This T cell receptor beta chain derives from a study of T cell changes during pregnancy in multiple sclerosis. V was shortened by 4 bases and J by 5 bases, with 11 bases between the two germline ends. Germline V gene lookup returns CDR1 SNHLY and CDR2 FYNNEI. This CDR3 is built from 13 residues. Libraries were prepared by immunoSEQ multiplex PCR; TCRdb keeps only in-frame clonotypes and omits some of them. The sample lists approximately 58,000 clones; 80% to 95% were seen once. The material was peripheral blood, obtained in the second trimester of pregnancy. The rearrangement joins TRBV2 to TRBJ1-1; D gene uncertain. The TCR originated in a female donor with multiple sclerosis, enrolled in a pregnancy study. This CDR3 is CASSALTETEAFF. CDR3 bases: TGTGCCAGCAGTGCCCTAACAGAGACTGAAGCTTTCTTT.